The 2 T cell receptor beta chains below all came from one sample that was sequenced in a study of CD8 T cells in ankylosing spondylitis. TCRdb re-called the 5' RACE reads with MiXCR, one entry per CDR3 protein. The table has about 400,000 distinct CDR3 sequences, approximately 20% seen once. What was sequenced was blood, either unsorted or a sorted T cell fraction (not recorded which). The receptors originated from a male donor with ankylosing spondylitis or in good health (not recorded which).

This clonotype was seen ten or more times. The chain joins TRBV12-3 or TRBV12-4 to TRBJ1-1; no clear D gene. The V and J ends lost 6 bases and 4 bases respectively, with 12 bases between them. The CDR3 runs to 13 residues. CDR3 bases: TGTGCCAGCAGCCCGGTCGCGAGCACTGAAGCTTTCTTT. This sequence encodes CASSPVASTEAFF.

This clonotype was found a few times. The chain carries TRBV28 and TRBJ1-5; D remains unclear. This CDR3 comprises 11 residues. V shed 3 bases and J shed 6 bases, with 3 bases lying between them. CDR1 is MDHEN, CDR2 SYDVKM, per germline. In DNA form, the CDR3 reads TGTGCCAGCAGTTTTGCTCAGCCCCAGCATTTT. It specifies CASSFAQPQHF.